In its sample, the clone carrying this T cell receptor (beta chain) was seen once. The antigen is unknown. Assay: immunoSEQ multiplex PCR; the TCRdb copy retains only in-frame clones and omits some. The data show roughly 100,000 clones, 85% to 90% seen once. This sample was taken from a study of cytomegalovirus exposure and HLA in healthy donors. Regarding the study as a whole: Listed as cytomegalovirus-associated were about 160 TCR beta chains. In vitro checks showed that three CMV-associated chains really do target CMV antigens. Rare sequences made up most TCRs, while some public TCRs were found in many donors.

This receptor was identified in a woman between 18 and 29 years old in good health and CMV-seropositive. The sample comprised PBMCs.

The chain's CDR3 is CASSINGPDKPQHF. CDR3 DNA sequence: TGTGCCAGTAGTATTAACGGTCCCGATAAGCCCCAGCATTTT. This rearrangement joins TRBV19 to TRBJ1-5; D remains ambiguous. CDR1 is LNHDA and CDR2 is SQIVND in the germline V gene (reference sequence). CDR3 length equals 14 residues. V lost 3 bases and J lost 8, with 14 bases in between. Full variable domain (rest looked up from reference TRBV19 and TRBJ1-5): DGGITQSPKYLFRKEGQNVTLSCEQNLNHDAMYWYRQDPGQGLRLIYYSQIVNDFQKGDIAEGYSVSREKKESFPLTVTSAQKNPTAFYLCASSINGPDKPQHFGDGTRLSIL.